This T cell receptor beta chain was captured in a study of T-cell memory formation after mild COVID-19 (dated by TCRdb to the early 2020s). Regarding the study in general: TCR sequence clusters from the two donors were found to be largely donor specific. T-cell clones expanding and contracting after mild COVID-19 in two donors were tracked by longitudinal TCRalpha and TCRbeta repertoire sequencing. The cohort was made up of two young adult volunteers, one female and one male, who were previously healthy. Points the paper makes about the study in general: Contracting CD4+ clones were located mainly in the CM and EM memory subsets, whereas CD8+ clones were found to be enriched in EMRA. Some responding clones were detected in pre-infection memory, suggesting pre-existing cross-reactive memory T cells joined the SARS-CoV-2 response. SARS-CoV-2 specificity of the second-wave clones peaking on day 37 was not confirmed. The study covered only two mild cases, and larger cohorts including severe cases with pre-infection samples were considered necessary. Clones contracting from day 15 to 85 had balanced CD4/CD8 phenotypes, while a second wave expanding from day 15 to 37 was biased towards CD4+.

This sample was sequenced with an Illumina NovaSeq 6000. Using 5'RACE with constant-segment primers, TCRalpha and TCRbeta cDNA libraries were constructed, with sample barcodes and unique molecular identifiers added in the process. Trizol reagent was used to extract RNA from every sample. The libraries were amplified in two PCR steps, and the second step added a second sample barcode and Illumina TruSeq adapters. The libraries were sequenced on an Illumina NovaSeq using 2 x 150 bp paired-end reads. The original methods were these. Reads were demultiplexed and collapsed into UMI-guided consensus sequences with migec v1.2.7. With mixcr v2.1.11, UMI consensuses were aligned to TRA and TRB V and J templates and assembled into clonotypes. A clonotype was counted as expanded or contracted only when both edgeR and NoisET called the clonotype significant, with the noise models trained on biological replicates. For edgeR calls, a false discovery rate-adjusted p below 0.01 and a log2 fold-change threshold of 1 were applied. As an exploratory analysis of dynamics, max-normalized trajectories of the 1000 most abundant clonotypes were examined by PCA with hierarchical clustering. Separately sequenced CD4+ and CD8+ repertoires were used to assign the CD4 or CD8 phenotype of responding clones. In-frame beta chains were kept once TCRdb had trimmed the public reads at Q25 with fastp and called clones with MiXCR. Identical CDR3 protein sequences are pooled into one entry, listed with their most common genes and DNA. TCRdb's processing, not the authors' own work, is the source of the V and J calls. The sample table contains 300,000 to 400,000 distinct CDR3 sequences; only one count was recorded for around 13% of them. Of the sample, 20% to 25% falls within the top ten clones.

With regard to this clonotype: The antigen this receptor binds is unknown. No quality values exist for individual bases; no much larger clone is one base distant.

Measured from the cysteine to the phenylalanine, the CDR3 is 15 residues long. Only the CDR3 DNA is retained, 45 bases long and in frame from the first base. V is cut by 3 bases and J by 5 bases, and the space between the germline ends is 15 bases. For CDR1 and CDR2, the germline V gene lists SGHRS and YFSETQ. PBMCs were isolated by Ficoll-Paque density gradient centrifugation. The chain is encoded by TRBV5-1 joined to TRBJ2-1; the best D guess is TRBD2, with 6 bases matching. This receptor was identified in a man aged 18 to 29 who had mild COVID-19 (a few samples of this study predate the infection). The sample titles of this study are shuffled in the database, so cell type and time point are left out; the donor was told from shared clones. Sequencing used PBMCs or a T cell subset sorted from them (not recorded which). The nucleotide sequence reads as follows: TGCGCCAGCAGCTGGGCCGGGACTGGAAACAATGAGCAGTTCTTC. Its protein is CASSWAGTGNNEQFF.